Listed below are T cell receptor beta chains from one sample, sequenced in a study of identical twins. TCRdb reanalysed the 5' RACE reads using MiXCR and keeps one entry per CDR3 protein. The sample lists about 530,000 distinct CDR3 sequences, about 15% seen once, with 0.44% in the top ten. These data also formed part of another study, on yellow fever vaccine responses in identical twins.

Sequencing input: CD4+ T cells sorted from blood. Every receptor here comes from a young woman in good health. Both conserved end residues are part of each CDR3. The D gene is left open where the match is weak. The listing skips clone size in some rows; elsewhere it reads once, few, many or a size class.

v_call	d_call	j_call	clone_size	cdr3_nt	cdr3_aa
TRBV3-1	NA	TRBJ1-2	few	TGTGCCAGCACGCCCTCGGGTGACAGTAACTATGGCTACACCTTC	CASTPSGDSNYGYTF
TRBV12-3/TRBV12-4	TRBD1	TRBJ1-5	many	TGTGCCAGCAGTAGGGGACAGGGACAAGCTCAGCCCCAGCATTTT	CASSRGQGQAQPQHF
TRBV3-1	NA	TRBJ2-5	few	TGTGCCAGCAGGATGTGGAAGCAAGAGACCCAGTACTTC	CASRMWKQETQYF
TRBV6-5	NA	TRBJ2-1	few	TGTGCCAGCAGTTCCGGACTGATCAATGAGCAGTTCTTC	CASSSGLINEQFF
TRBV5-6	NA	TRBJ2-1	few	TGTGCCAGCAGCTTGAGGTACCATGAGCAGTTCTTC	CASSLRYHEQFF
TRBV3-1	NA	TRBJ2-6	few	TGTGCCAGCAGCCATGGCTCTGGGGCCAACGTCCTGACTTTC	CASSHGSGANVLTF
TRBV28	NA	TRBJ2-2	NA	TGTGCCAGCAGTTACCCGACAGGGAACACCGGGGAGCTGTTTTTT	CASSYPTGNTGELFF
TRBV20-1	TRBD1	TRBJ1-5	NA	TGCAGTGCTAAGGGGACAGGGGGCCATCAGCCCCAGCATTTT	CSAKGTGGHQPQHF
TRBV19	TRBD1	TRBJ1-5	few	TGTGCCAGTAGTAGGACAGGGGCCTATAGCAATCAGCCCCAGCATTTT	CASSRTGAYSNQPQHF
TRBV3-1	NA	TRBJ1-3	NA	TGTGCCAGCAGCCAAGGGGAGTTGACTGGAAACACCATATATTTT	CASSQGELTGNTIYF
TRBV12-3/TRBV12-4	NA	TRBJ1-1	many	TGTGCCAGCAGTTTTGGAAGGACTGAAGCTTTCTTT	CASSFGRTEAFF
TRBV29-1	NA	TRBJ1-1	few	TGCAGCGTTCATCGGGAAGGTAGGGTGAACACTGAAGCTTTCTTT	CSVHREGRVNTEAFF
TRBV20-1	TRBD2	TRBJ2-1	few	TGCAGTGTCCCTGGTTGGGGGGGTGAGCAGTTCTTC	CSVPGWGGEQFF
TRBV20-1	TRBD1	TRBJ1-6	few	TGCAGTGCGCAAACAACAGGGGCGGACTCACCCCTCCACTTT	CSAQTTGADSPLHF
TRBV6-2/TRBV6-3	TRBD1	TRBJ1-6	NA	TGTGCCAGCAGTCGGGACAGAAGCTTTTATTCACCCCTCCACTTT	CASSRDRSFYSPLHF
TRBV12-3/TRBV12-4	TRBD2	TRBJ2-5	NA	TGTGCCAGCAGGGATAGCGGGGGGCGGGAGACCCAGTACTTC	CASRDSGGRETQYF
TRBV20-1	TRBD2	TRBJ2-2	few	TGCAGTGCTAGACCGCTAGCGGGGGCCGGGGAGCTGTTTTTT	CSARPLAGAGELFF
TRBV20-1	NA	TRBJ2-3	NA	TGCAGTGCTATAGCAGATACGCAGTATTTT	CSAIADTQYF
TRBV6-5	TRBD1	TRBJ1-1	few	TGTGCCAGCAGTTACCGTCCCGGGACAGGGAACACTGAAGCTTTCTTT	CASSYRPGTGNTEAFF
TRBV12-3/TRBV12-4	TRBD2	TRBJ2-3	few	TGTGCCAGCAGGGGGGGGATTAGCACAGATACGCAGTATTTT	CASRGGISTDTQYF
TRBV12-3/TRBV12-4	TRBD2	TRBJ2-7	NA	TGTGCCAGCAGTTTAGGGACCCGGTCTAGCGGGAGTCCCTACGAGCAGTACTTC	CASSLGTRSSGSPYEQYF
TRBV7-3	NA	TRBJ2-7	once	TGTGCCAGCAGCTTAGACAGACTGGGCTCCGAGCAGTACTTC	CASSLDRLGSEQYF
TRBV2	TRBD1	TRBJ2-3	few	TGTGCCAGCAGTCCCCTTTTGACAGGGGGTGCTACAGATACGCAGTATTTT	CASSPLLTGGATDTQYF
TRBV5-1	TRBD2	TRBJ2-2	few	TGCGCCAGCTGGGCGGGAGCAGCCGGCGGGGAGCTGTTTTTT	CASWAGAAGGELFF
TRBV2	TRBD2	TRBJ2-1	few	TGTGCCAGCAGTTTGGGAGGGTTCGGTGAGCAGTTCTTC	CASSLGGFGEQFF
TRBV5-1	TRBD1	TRBJ1-1	many	TGCGCCAGCAGCTCCGGACAGGGACTGAACACTGAAGCTTTCTTT	CASSSGQGLNTEAFF
TRBV5-1	NA	TRBJ2-7	NA	TGCGCCAGCAGCTTGGTTCCGTCAGACTCCTACGAGCAGTACTTC	CASSLVPSDSYEQYF
TRBV7-2	NA	TRBJ2-7	NA	TGTGCCAGCAGAACCGACAGTAACGAGCAGTACTTC	CASRTDSNEQYF
TRBV2	TRBD2	TRBJ2-3	NA	TGTGCCAGCACAATGGCGGGGGGAACCACAGATACGCAGTATTTT	CASTMAGGTTDTQYF
TRBV12-3/TRBV12-4	TRBD1	TRBJ2-7	many	TGCGCCAGCAGCTTGGGGACAGGGGGCAGTTACGAGCAGTACTTC	CASSLGTGGSYEQYF
TRBV10-3	TRBD1	TRBJ2-3	NA	TGTGCCATCAGTGAGTCGCAGGGGGCCGGAACAGATACGCAGTATTTT	CAISESQGAGTDTQYF
TRBV12-3/TRBV12-4	TRBD1	TRBJ2-3	NA	TGTGCCAGCAGATACGGACAGGGAAGGGCGTATTTT	CASRYGQGRAYF
TRBV7-2	NA	TRBJ2-1	NA	TGTGCCAGCAGCTTAAAGTCAGGGTCCAATGAGCAGTTCTTC	CASSLKSGSNEQFF
TRBV12-3/TRBV12-4	TRBD2	TRBJ2-7	many	TGTGCCAGCAGCCGAGGACTAGCCTCCTACGAGCAGTACTTC	CASSRGLASYEQYF
TRBV6-5	NA	TRBJ1-5	few	TGTGCCAGCAGTTACTCGAAGGGGAGAGCACAGCCCCAGCATTTT	CASSYSKGRAQPQHF
TRBV12-3/TRBV12-4	NA	TRBJ1-1	once	TGTGCCAGCAGTTTTGATGGCAGGGCCAACACTGAAGCTTTCTTT	CASSFDGRANTEAFF
TRBV5-6	NA	TRBJ1-1	NA	TGTGCCAGCAGCCCAACGCTACGAGTCACTGAAGCTTTCTTT	CASSPTLRVTEAFF
TRBV9	NA	TRBJ2-3	NA	TGTGCCAGCAGCCCCCTAGGACAGAGCACAGATACGCAGTATTTT	CASSPLGQSTDTQYF
TRBV5-6	NA	TRBJ2-7	NA	TGTGCCAGCAGCTTACGCCGGTCAAATCGAGTCGTCTTCTTATACGAGCAGTACTTC	CASSLRRSNRVVFLYEQYF
TRBV4-1	NA	TRBJ2-2	few	TGCGCCAGCAGCCAGGGGAGGTCGGCCACCGGGGAGCTGTTTTTT	CASSQGRSATGELFF
TRBV3-1	NA	TRBJ1-3	NA	TGTGCCAGCAGCCCCGAGGTGAAGAGGGGGACTGGAAACACCATATATTTT	CASSPEVKRGTGNTIYF
TRBV5-1	NA	TRBJ1-3	NA	TGCGCCAGCAGCTTGGGACAGGCCTCTGGAAACACCATATATTTT	CASSLGQASGNTIYF
TRBV7-2	TRBD2	TRBJ2-5	NA	TGTGCCAGCAGCAAAACTAGCGGGAGGTACCAAGAGACCCAGTACTTC	CASSKTSGRYQETQYF
TRBV20-1	NA	TRBJ2-5	few	TGCAGTGCTGGCCCCGAGACTTTCTCACGAGAGACCCAGTACTTC	CSAGPETFSRETQYF
TRBV11-2	NA	TRBJ2-7	NA	TGTGCCAGCAGCTTAGGCCCTCACTCCTCCGAGCAGTACTTC	CASSLGPHSSEQYF
TRBV28	NA	TRBJ1-5	NA	TGTGCCAGCAGTTTTCCCAGGGTTGGCCAGCCCCAGCATTTT	CASSFPRVGQPQHF
TRBV24-1	TRBD1	TRBJ1-1	few	TGTGCCACCAGTGATTCCCGGGGACAGGGATTGAGGACTGAAGCTTTCTTT	CATSDSRGQGLRTEAFF
TRBV11-3	TRBD2	TRBJ2-1	few	TGTGCCAGCAGCTTAGAGCGGGAGTGGTATGAGCAGTTCTTC	CASSLEREWYEQFF
TRBV12-3/TRBV12-4	NA	TRBJ2-3	many	TGTGCCAGCAGTACCGGGAGCACAGATACGCAGTATTTT	CASSTGSTDTQYF
TRBV27	TRBD1	TRBJ1-6	NA	TGTGCCAGCAGTTTATCCGGACAGGGCAACTCACCCCTCCACTTT	CASSLSGQGNSPLHF
TRBV4-2	NA	TRBJ1-3	few	TGTGCCAGCAGCCAGATGGAGGGGATGACTGGAAACACCATATATTTT	CASSQMEGMTGNTIYF
TRBV7-9	NA	TRBJ2-1	NA	TGTGCCAGCAGCCGTACGACGAGCTCCTACAATGAGCAGTTCTTC	CASSRTTSSYNEQFF
TRBV28	NA	TRBJ1-5	few	TGTGCCAGCACCCGGAGCAATCAGCCCCAGCATTTT	CASTRSNQPQHF
TRBV12-3/TRBV12-4	NA	TRBJ2-3	NA	TGTGCCAGCATCCCACGACTAGGTGGTACGCAGTATTTT	CASIPRLGGTQYF
TRBV7-9	NA	TRBJ2-1	few	TGTGCCAGCAGCCCCCCCTCCCCCTACAATGAGCAGTTCTTC	CASSPPSPYNEQFF